Listed below are T cell receptor beta chains from one sample, sequenced in a study of T cells in Graves' hyperthyroidism and ophthalmopathy. In TCRdb, the multiplex PCR reads were re-called with MiXCR into one record per CDR3 protein. The data contain 370,000 or so distinct CDR3 sequences, around 16% of them singletons. The sequencing sample was made of blood. These receptors all stem from a woman under 30 with Graves' hyperthyroidism that later progressed to Graves' ophthalmopathy. Each CDR3 is given with its conserved first and last residue. A D gene is named only where the DNA matches it firmly. The listing skips clone size in some rows; elsewhere it reads once, few, many or a size class.

d_gene,abundance,v_gene,j_gene,CDR3nt,CDR3aa
TRBD1,.,TRBV7-9,TRBJ2-3,TGTGCCAGCAGCTACGGACAGGGAATGGTAGATACGCAGTATTTT,CASSYGQGMVDTQYF
.,.,TRBV5-8,TRBJ2-7,TGTGCTACGCATTTTGTAGGGCAGTACTTC,CATHFVGQYF
.,many,TRBV3-1,TRBJ2-2,TGTGCCAGCGGAAAGAACACCGGGGAGCTGTTTTTT,CASGKNTGELFF
TRBD1,many,TRBV5-1,TRBJ1-1,TGCGCCAGCAGCTTGTCTTTTGCGGGGGACAGGGGAGAGAACACTGAAGCTTTCTTT,CASSLSFAGDRGENTEAFF
.,many,TRBV20-1,TRBJ2-7,TGCAGTGCTACCCGACAGCGGTCGGCATCCTACGAGCAGTACTTC,CSATRQRSASYEQYF
.,.,TRBV3-1,TRBJ1-1,TGTGCCAGCAGCCAAGAGGTTTCCAGCACTGAAGCTTTCTTT,CASSQEVSSTEAFF
.,.,TRBV28,TRBJ1-1,TGTGCCAGCGGTTGGGGGGCCGGTGAAGCTTTCTTT,CASGWGAGEAFF
TRBD1,many,TRBV7-9,TRBJ2-2,TGTGCCAGCAGCCTCAGGGGGCCGGACACCGGGGAGCTGTTTTTT,CASSLRGPDTGELFF
.,many,TRBV13,TRBJ1-6,TGTGCCAGCAGCCCCCACGGAGAGAATTCACCCCTCCACTTT,CASSPHGENSPLHF
TRBD1,many,TRBV2,TRBJ1-1,TGTGCCAGCAGTGCAACGACAGGGTTGATTACTGAAGCTTTCTTT,CASSATTGLITEAFF
.,many,TRBV6-5,TRBJ1-2,TGTGCCAGCAGTTACTCCCGGGAGGCCAGCAACTATGGCTACACCTTC,CASSYSREASNYGYTF
.,many,TRBV29-1,TRBJ2-5,TGCAGCGGCCAGAAACCGGGATTTCTCTGGCGAGAGACCCAGTACTTC,CSGQKPGFLWRETQYF
TRBD2,few,TRBV4-2,TRBJ2-1,TGTGCCAGCAGCCAAGATCCGGCGGGAGGAGGGAATGAGCAGTTCTTC,CASSQDPAGGGNEQFF
.,.,TRBV28,TRBJ1-5,TGTGCCAGCAAGGGCGGCAGCCATAGCAATCAGCCCCAGCATTTT,CASKGGSHSNQPQHF
.,many,TRBV7-8,TRBJ1-1,TGTGCCAGCAGCCCGGACAGAAACCCTGGTGAAGCTTTCTTT,CASSPDRNPGEAFF
.,.,TRBV27,TRBJ2-2,TGTGCCAGCAGTTTATGGGCAGGGGTGAACACCGGGGAGCTGTTTTTT,CASSLWAGVNTGELFF
TRBD1,.,TRBV20-1,TRBJ1-2,TGCAGTGCTAGGAAGACAGGGGGATATGGCTACACCTTC,CSARKTGGYGYTF
.,many,TRBV5-5,TRBJ2-1,TGTGCCAGCAGCCCGACTAGTTTTCTGGCCACCAATGAGCAGTTCTTC,CASSPTSFLATNEQFF
.,.,TRBV5-5,TRBJ2-2,TGTGCCAGCAGCTTGGTCGAGGGTGCCGGGGAGCTGTTTTTT,CASSLVEGAGELFF
.,.,TRBV19,TRBJ2-7,TGTGCCAGTAGGCCGGACATGCCCCCCTACGAGCAGTACTTC,CASRPDMPPYEQYF
.,.,TRBV19,TRBJ2-7,TGTGCCAGTAGCCACGCGGGGGGACAGGGTGGATACGAGCAGTACTTC,CASSHAGGQGGYEQYF
TRBD1,many,TRBV20-1,TRBJ1-5,TGCAGTGCTAGACCCGGGACAGGGAACTTTAGGGGCAATCAGCCCCAGCATTTT,CSARPGTGNFRGNQPQHF
.,.,TRBV29-1,TRBJ2-7,TGCAGCGTTGAAGAAGGACGCTACGAGCAGTACTTC,CSVEEGRYEQYF
TRBD2,.,TRBV11-2,TRBJ2-6,TGTGCCAGCAGCCGATGGGGGGGATTCTCTGGGGCCAACGTCCTGACTTTC,CASSRWGGFSGANVLTF
TRBD1,.,TRBV4-1,TRBJ2-2,TGCGCCAGCAGGGACGGGACAGGGCACGGGGAGCTGTTTTTT,CASRDGTGHGELFF
TRBD1,many,TRBV3-1,TRBJ1-1,TGTGCCAGCAGATACCGGACAGGAGAGAACACTGAAGCTTTCTTT,CASRYRTGENTEAFF
.,many,TRBV5-1,TRBJ2-3,TGCGCCAGCACGGGGGTGACAGATACGCAGTATTTT,CASTGVTDTQYF
.,many,TRBV6-1,TRBJ2-5,TGTGCCAGCAGTTGGGACACCTTCCAAGAGACCCAGTACTTC,CASSWDTFQETQYF
.,many,TRBV7-9,TRBJ1-1,TGTGCCAGCAGCTTAGCTCGGGCCACTGAAGCTTTCTTT,CASSLARATEAFF
.,many,TRBV9,TRBJ1-1,TGTGCCAGCAGCGTCAGAGGGATCCCGAACACTGAAGCTTTCTTT,CASSVRGIPNTEAFF
.,many,TRBV15,TRBJ1-1,TGTGCCACCAGCAGGTGGGTCTCAGGAGGCACTGAAGCTTTCTTT,CATSRWVSGGTEAFF
.,many,TRBV27,TRBJ1-5,TGTGCCAGCAGACTCGAGGGGTATGCGCCCGGGCAGCCCCAGCATTTT,CASRLEGYAPGQPQHF
TRBD1,many,TRBV27,TRBJ1-6,TGTGCCAGCAGTTCAGGGGGCATGAGATCACCCCTCCACTTT,CASSSGGMRSPLHF
.,.,TRBV20-1,TRBJ2-1,TGCAGTGCTAACGGGAGTGGACGTGAGCAGTTCTTC,CSANGSGREQFF
TRBD1,many,TRBV11-2,TRBJ2-7,TGTGCCAGCAGCTTACTTACAGGGGGTTACTACGAGCAGTACTTC,CASSLLTGGYYEQYF
.,many,TRBV7-8,TRBJ2-7,TGTGCCAGCAGCTTGAAAGCCCCTCTCTACGAGCAGTACTTC,CASSLKAPLYEQYF
.,many,TRBV12-3/TRBV12-4,TRBJ2-5,TGTGCCAGCAGTTTAATGATACAAGAGACCCAGTACTTC,CASSLMIQETQYF
.,few,TRBV18,TRBJ1-3,TGTGCCAGCTCACCCGATATCAGGGGAAACACCATATATTTT,CASSPDIRGNTIYF
.,few,TRBV9,TRBJ2-1,TGTGCCAGCAGCGTAGGAAAGGGGTGGGATCTCAATGAGCAGTTCTTC,CASSVGKGWDLNEQFF
TRBD2,many,TRBV7-2,TRBJ2-7,TGTGCCAGCAGCTTACGATTCGCGGGAGGGCCTGACGAGCAGTACTTC,CASSLRFAGGPDEQYF
TRBD2,.,TRBV7-6,TRBJ2-6,TGTGCCAGCAGCTTAAGGAGGTCCGCTAGCGGGAGGGACTCTGGGGCCAACGTCCTGACTTTC,CASSLRRSASGRDSGANVLTF
.,few,TRBV6-1,TRBJ1-1,TGTGCCAGCAGCCTATCCCGTATGAACACTGAAGCTTTCTTT,CASSLSRMNTEAFF
.,few,TRBV4-1,TRBJ2-1,TGCGCCAGCAGGCAACCTGGGCTCTCCTACAATGAGCAGTTCTTC,CASRQPGLSYNEQFF
.,many,TRBV13,TRBJ1-1,TGTGCCAGCAGCTTAGGCAGGAGGGGGGACACTGAAGCTTTCTTT,CASSLGRRGDTEAFF
TRBD1,many,TRBV2,TRBJ2-2,TGTGCCAGCAGTCCGGACAGGGCCACCGGGGAGCTGTTTTTT,CASSPDRATGELFF